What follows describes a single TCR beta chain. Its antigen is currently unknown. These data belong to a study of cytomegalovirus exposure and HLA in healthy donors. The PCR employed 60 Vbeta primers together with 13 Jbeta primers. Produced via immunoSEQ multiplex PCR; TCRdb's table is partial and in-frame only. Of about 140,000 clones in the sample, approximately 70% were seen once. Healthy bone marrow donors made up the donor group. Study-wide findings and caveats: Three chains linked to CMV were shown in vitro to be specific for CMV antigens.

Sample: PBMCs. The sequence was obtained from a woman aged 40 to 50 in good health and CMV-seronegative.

The CDR3 loop is CASSQDGRQGTEAFF. The CDR3 DNA sequence: TGCGCCAGCAGCCAAGACGGAAGGCAGGGCACTGAAGCTTTCTTT. This chain links TRBV4-3 with TRBJ1-1; perhaps TRBD1 as D (5 bases). Between the trimmed V and J ends, which lost 0 bases and 4 bases, there was a span of 12 bases. Germline V lookup: CDR1 LGHNA, CDR2 YSLEER. The CDR3 sequence is 15 residues long.